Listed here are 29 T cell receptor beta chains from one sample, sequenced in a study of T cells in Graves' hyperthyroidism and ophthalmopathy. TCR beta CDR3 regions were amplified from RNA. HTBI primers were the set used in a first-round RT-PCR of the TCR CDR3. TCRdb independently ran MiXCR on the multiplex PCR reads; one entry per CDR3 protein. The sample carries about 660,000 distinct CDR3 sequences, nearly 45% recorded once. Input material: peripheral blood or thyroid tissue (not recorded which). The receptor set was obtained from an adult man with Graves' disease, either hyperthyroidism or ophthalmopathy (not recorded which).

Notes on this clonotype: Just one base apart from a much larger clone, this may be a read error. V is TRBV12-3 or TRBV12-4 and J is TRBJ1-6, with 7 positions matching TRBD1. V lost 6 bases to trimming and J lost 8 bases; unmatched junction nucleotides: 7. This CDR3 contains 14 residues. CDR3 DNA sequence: TGTGCCAGCAGGTCGGGACAGTGTTATTCACCCCTCCACTTT. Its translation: CASRSGQCYSPLHF.

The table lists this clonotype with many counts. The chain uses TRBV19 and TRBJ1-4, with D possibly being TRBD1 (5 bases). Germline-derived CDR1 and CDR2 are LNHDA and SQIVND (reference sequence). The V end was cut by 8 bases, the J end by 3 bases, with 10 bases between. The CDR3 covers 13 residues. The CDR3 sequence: CASRRDPNEKLFF. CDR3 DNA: TGTGCCAGTCGCCGGGACCCTAATGAAAAACTGTTTTTT.

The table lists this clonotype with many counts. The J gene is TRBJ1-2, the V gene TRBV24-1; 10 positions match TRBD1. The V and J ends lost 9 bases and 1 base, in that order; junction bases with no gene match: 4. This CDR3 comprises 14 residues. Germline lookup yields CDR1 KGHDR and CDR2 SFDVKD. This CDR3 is CATQGQGNNYGYTF. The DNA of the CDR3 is TGTGCCACCCAGGGACAGGGGAATAACTATGGCTACACCTTC.

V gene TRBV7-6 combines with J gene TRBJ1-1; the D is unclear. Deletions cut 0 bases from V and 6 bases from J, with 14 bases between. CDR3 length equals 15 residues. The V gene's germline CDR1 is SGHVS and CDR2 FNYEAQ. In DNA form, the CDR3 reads TGTGCCAGCAGCTTAGCCGCAAGGGCGGAGGCTGAAGCTTTCTTT. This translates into CASSLAARAEAEAFF.

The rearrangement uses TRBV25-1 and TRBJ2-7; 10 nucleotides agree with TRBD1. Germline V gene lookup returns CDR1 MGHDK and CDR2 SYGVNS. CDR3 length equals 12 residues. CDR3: CASPGQGTEQYF. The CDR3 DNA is TGTGCTTCGCCGGGACAGGGGACCGAGCAGTACTTC.

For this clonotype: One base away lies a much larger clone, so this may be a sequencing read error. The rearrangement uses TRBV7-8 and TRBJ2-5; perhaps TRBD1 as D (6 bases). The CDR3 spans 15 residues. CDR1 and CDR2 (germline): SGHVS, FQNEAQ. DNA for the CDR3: TGTGCCGGCAGCCCTAGTCCCAGGGGCCAAGAGACCCAGTACTTC. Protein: CAGSPSPRGQETQYF. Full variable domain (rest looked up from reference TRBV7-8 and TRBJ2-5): GAGVSQSPRYKVAKRGQDVALRCDPISGHVSLFWYQQALGQGPEFLTYFQNEAQLDKSGLPSDRFFAERPEGSVSTLKIQRTQQEDSAVYLCAGSPSPRGQETQYFGPGTRLLVL.

CDR3 residues: CASSVGGSFAYTF. As DNA, the CDR3 is TGTGCCAGCAGCGTCGGCGGATCTTTCGCCTACACCTTC. V and J are TRBV7-4 and TRBJ1-2; no clear D. Germline V gene lookup returns CDR1 SGHVT and CDR2 SQSDAQ. Trimming shortened V by 5 bases and J by 10 bases, and 17 bases separated the two germline ends. CDR3 length: 13 amino acids. The full variable domain, with the rest looked up from reference TRBV7-4 and TRBJ1-2, is GAGVSQSPRYKVAKRGRDVALRCDSISGHVTLYWYRQTLGQGSEVLTYSQSDAQRDKSGRPSGRFSAERPERSVSTLKIQRTEQGDSAVYLCASSVGGSFAYTFGSGTRLTVV.

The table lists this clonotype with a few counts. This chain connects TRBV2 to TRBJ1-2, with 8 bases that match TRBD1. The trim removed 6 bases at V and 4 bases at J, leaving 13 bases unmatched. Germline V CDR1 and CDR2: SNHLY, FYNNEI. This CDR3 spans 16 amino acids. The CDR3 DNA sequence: TGTGCCAGCAGCTATCCCTTGACAGGGGAAGGCTATGGCTACACCTTC. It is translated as CASSYPLTGEGYGYTF.

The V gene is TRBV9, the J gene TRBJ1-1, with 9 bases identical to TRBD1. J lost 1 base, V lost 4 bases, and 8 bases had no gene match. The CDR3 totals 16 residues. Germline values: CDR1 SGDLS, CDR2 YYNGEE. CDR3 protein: CASSPQTGGGNTEAFF. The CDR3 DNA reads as TGTGCCAGCAGCCCTCAGACAGGGGGAGGGAACACTGAAGCTTTCTTT. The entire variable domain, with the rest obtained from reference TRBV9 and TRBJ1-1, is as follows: DSGVTQTPKHLITATGQRVTLRCSPRSGDLSVYWYQQSLDQGLQFLIQYYNGEERAKGNILERFSAQQFPDLHSELNLSSLELGDSALYFCASSPQTGGGNTEAFFGQGTRLTVV.

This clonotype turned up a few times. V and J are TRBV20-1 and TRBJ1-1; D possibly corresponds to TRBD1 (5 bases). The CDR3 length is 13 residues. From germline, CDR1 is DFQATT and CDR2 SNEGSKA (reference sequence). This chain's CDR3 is CRAGYQGNTEAFF. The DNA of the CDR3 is TGCAGGGCGGGTTACCAGGGAAACACTGAAGCTTTCTTT.

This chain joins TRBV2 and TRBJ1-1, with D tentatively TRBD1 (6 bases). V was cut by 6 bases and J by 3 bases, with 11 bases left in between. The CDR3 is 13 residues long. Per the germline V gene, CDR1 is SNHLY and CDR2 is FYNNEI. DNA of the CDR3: TGTGCCAGCAGCCTCAGGACAGACACTGAAGCTTTCTTT. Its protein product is CASSLRTDTEAFF.

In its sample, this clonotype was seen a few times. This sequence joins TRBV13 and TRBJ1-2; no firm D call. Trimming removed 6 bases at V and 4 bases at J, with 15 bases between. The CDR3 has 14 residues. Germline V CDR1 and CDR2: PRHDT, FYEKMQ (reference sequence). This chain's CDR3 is CASSEGLTIYGYTF. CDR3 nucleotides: TGTGCCAGCAGTGAAGGACTTACGATCTATGGCTACACCTTC.

The CDR3, as DNA: TGTGCCACCACTATGGAGTGGAGCGAGCAGTACTTC. Protein: CATTMEWSEQYF. The rearrangement joins TRBV2 to TRBJ2-7; no firm D call. Germline values: CDR1 SNHLY, CDR2 FYNNEI. Trimming removed 10 bases from V and 6 bases from J, with 16 bases in between. CDR3 length equals 12 residues. Complete variable domain (other parts from reference TRBV2 and TRBJ2-7): EPEVTQTPSHQVTQMGQEVILRCVPISNHLYFYWYRQILGQKVEFLVSFYNNEISEKSEIFDDQFSVERPDGSNFTLKIRSTKLEDSAMYFCATTMEWSEQYFGPGTRLTVT.

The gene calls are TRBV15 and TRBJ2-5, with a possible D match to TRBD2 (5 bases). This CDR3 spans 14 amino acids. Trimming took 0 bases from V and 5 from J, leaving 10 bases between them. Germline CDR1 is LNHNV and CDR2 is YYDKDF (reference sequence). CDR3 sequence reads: CATSRDRGPETQYF. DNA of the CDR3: TGTGCCACCAGCAGAGATAGAGGGCCGGAGACCCAGTACTTC.

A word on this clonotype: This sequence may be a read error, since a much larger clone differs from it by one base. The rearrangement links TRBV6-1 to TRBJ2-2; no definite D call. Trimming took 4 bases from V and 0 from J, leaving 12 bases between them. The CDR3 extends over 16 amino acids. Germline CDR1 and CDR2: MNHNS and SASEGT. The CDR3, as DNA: TGTGCCAGCAGTGGATCCGGGCCCTCGAACACCGGGGAGCTGTTTTTT. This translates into CASSGSGPSNTGELFF.

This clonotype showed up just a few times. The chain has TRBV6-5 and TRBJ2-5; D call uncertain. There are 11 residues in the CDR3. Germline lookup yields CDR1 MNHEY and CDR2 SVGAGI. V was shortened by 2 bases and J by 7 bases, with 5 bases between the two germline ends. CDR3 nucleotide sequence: TGTGCCAGCAGTTACCGAGGGACCCAGTACTTC. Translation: CASSYRGTQYF.

CDR3 DNA sequence: TGTGCCAGCAGCCAAGACATGACAGGGGCGGTCTATGGCTACACCTTC. Translating gives CASSQDMTGAVYGYTF. The rearrangement uses TRBV14 and TRBJ1-2; TRBD1 matches at 8 bases. CDR3 length equals 16 residues. The trim removed 0 bases at V and 4 bases at J, leaving 7 bases unmatched. Germline lookup yields CDR1 SGHDN and CDR2 FVKESK.

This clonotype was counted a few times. CDR3 sequence (DNA): TGTGCCAGCAGCTCGCACGACCTACAGGGGGCTGGAACCCTCCACTTT. Translated: CASSSHDLQGAGTLHF. This sequence joins TRBV14 and TRBJ1-6; 9 bases line up with TRBD1. Unmatched junction bases numbered 16, after V lost 5 bases and J lost 14 bases. This CDR3 region has 16 residues. Germline-derived CDR1 and CDR2 are SGHDN and FVKESK.

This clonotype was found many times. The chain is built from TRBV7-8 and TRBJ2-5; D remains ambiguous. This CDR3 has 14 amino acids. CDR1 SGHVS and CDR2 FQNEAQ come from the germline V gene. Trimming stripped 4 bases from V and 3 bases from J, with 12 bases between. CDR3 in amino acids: CASSSPGRKETQYF. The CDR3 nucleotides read TGTGCCAGCAGCTCCCCCGGCAGGAAAGAGACCCAGTACTTC.

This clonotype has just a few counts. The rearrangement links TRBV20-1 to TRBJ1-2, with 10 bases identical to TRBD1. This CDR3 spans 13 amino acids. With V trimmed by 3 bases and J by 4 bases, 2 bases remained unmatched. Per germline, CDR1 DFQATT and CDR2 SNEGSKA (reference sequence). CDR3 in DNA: TGCAGTGCTAGCCGGGACAGGGGCTATGGCTACACCTTC. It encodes CSASRDRGYGYTF.

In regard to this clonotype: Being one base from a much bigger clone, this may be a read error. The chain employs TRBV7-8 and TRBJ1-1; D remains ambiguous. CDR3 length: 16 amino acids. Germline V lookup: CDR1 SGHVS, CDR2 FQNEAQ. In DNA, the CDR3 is TGTGCCGGCAGCTTAAGCTCCAGAAAACCGAACACTGAAGCTTTCTTT. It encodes CAGSLSSRKPNTEAFF.

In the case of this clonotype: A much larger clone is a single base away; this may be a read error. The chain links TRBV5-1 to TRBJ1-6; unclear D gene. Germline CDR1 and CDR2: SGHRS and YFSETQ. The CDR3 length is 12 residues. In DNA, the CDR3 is TGCGCCAGCAGCTCGAACAATTCACCCCTCTACTTT. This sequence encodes CASSSNNSPLYF.

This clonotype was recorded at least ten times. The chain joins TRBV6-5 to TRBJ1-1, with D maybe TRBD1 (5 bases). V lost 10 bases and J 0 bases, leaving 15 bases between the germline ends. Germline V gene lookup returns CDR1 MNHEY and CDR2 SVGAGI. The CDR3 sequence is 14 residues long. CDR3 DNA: TGTGCCATCAGGGACCTTGGATTGAACACTGAAGCTTTCTTT. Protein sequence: CAIRDLGLNTEAFF.

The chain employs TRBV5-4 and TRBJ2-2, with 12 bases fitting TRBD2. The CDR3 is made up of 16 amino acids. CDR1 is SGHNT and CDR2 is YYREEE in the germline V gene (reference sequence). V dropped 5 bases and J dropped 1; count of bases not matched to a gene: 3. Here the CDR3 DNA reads TGTGCCAGCAGATCGACTAGCGGGAGGAACACCGGGGAGCTGTTTTTT. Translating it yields CASRSTSGRNTGELFF.

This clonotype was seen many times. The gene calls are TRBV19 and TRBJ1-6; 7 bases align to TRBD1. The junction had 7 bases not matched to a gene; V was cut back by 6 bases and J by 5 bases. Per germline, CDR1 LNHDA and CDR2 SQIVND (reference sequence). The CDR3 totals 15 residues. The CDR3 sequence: CASRLDGTDNSPLHF. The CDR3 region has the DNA TGTGCCAGTAGGCTGGACGGGACAGATAATTCACCCCTCCACTTT.

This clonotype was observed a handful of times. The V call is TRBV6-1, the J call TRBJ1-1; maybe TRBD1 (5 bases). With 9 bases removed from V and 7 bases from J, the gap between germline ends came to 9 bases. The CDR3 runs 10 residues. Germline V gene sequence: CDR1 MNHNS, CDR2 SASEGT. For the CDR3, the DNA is TGTGCCAGTCGACAGAGTGAAGCTTTCTTT. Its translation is CASRQSEAFF.

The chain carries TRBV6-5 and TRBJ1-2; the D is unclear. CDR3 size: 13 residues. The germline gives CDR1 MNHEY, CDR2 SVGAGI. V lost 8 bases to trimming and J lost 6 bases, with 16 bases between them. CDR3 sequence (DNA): TGTGCCAGCGCCAACCCGGTGTCCCATGGCTACACCTTC. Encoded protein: CASANPVSHGYTF.

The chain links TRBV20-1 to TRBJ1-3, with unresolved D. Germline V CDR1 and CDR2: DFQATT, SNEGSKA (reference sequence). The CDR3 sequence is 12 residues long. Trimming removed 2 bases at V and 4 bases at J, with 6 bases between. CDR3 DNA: TGCAGTGCTAGAAGCTTGGGAAACACCATATATTTT. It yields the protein CSARSLGNTIYF.

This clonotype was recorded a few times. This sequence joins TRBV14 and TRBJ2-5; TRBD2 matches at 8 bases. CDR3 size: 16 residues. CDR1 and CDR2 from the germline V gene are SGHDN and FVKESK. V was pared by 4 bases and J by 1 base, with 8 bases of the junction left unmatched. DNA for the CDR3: TGTGCCAGCAGCCCACTCACTAGCGGACTCCAAGAGACCCAGTACTTC. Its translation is CASSPLTSGLQETQYF. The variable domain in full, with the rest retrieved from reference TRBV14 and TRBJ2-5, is EAGVTQFPSHSVIEKGQTVTLRCDPISGHDNLYWYRRVMGKEIKFLLHFVKESKQDESGMPNNRFLAERTGGTYSTLKVQPAELEDSGVYFCASSPLTSGLQETQYFGPGTRLLVL.